The rows below give T cell receptor beta chains drawn from one sample of a study of blood T cell repertoires in COVID-19. Repertoires were generated with immunoSEQ multiplex PCR, while TCRdb's copy carries only in-frame clones and drops some. This sample has 80,000 to 130,000 clones, with approximately 91% found just once. Sequenced sample: peripheral blood. These receptors were obtained from a man aged 55 to 70 with acute or convalescent COVID-19. The conserved cysteine and the conserved F or W are not part of the CDR3 here. The order of the fields is J gene, clone size, V gene, CDR3 protein. A row's size may be missing; if present it is once, few, many or a size class.

j_call: TRBJ1-1
clone_size: -
v_call: TRBV30
cdr3_aa: AWSAKTGDRDTEAF

j_call: TRBJ2-3
clone_size: -
v_call: TRBV5-1
cdr3_aa: ASSPVGSGSTDTQY

j_call: TRBJ2-1
clone_size: few
v_call: TRBV3-1/TRBV3-2
cdr3_aa: ASSQVQGPRNEQF

j_call: TRBJ2-5
clone_size: -
v_call: TRBV28
cdr3_aa: ASSIPSQGANQETQY

j_call: TRBJ1-2
clone_size: -
v_call: TRBV29-1
cdr3_aa: SVESTAGNYGYT

j_call: TRBJ1-3
clone_size: -
v_call: TRBV4-1
cdr3_aa: ASSQEGQPNSGNTIY

j_call: TRBJ2-5
clone_size: medium-sized
v_call: TRBV24-1
cdr3_aa: ATSDFRSPKETQY

j_call: TRBJ2-1
clone_size: -
v_call: TRBV6-1
cdr3_aa: ASSVTGMEQF

j_call: TRBJ2-5
clone_size: once
v_call: TRBV3-1/TRBV3-2
cdr3_aa: ASSLHLQETQY

j_call: TRBJ2-1
clone_size: -
v_call: TRBV6-2/TRBV6-3
cdr3_aa: ASSYPRVAGDNEQF

j_call: TRBJ1-5
clone_size: -
v_call: TRBV6-1
cdr3_aa: ASSEQGEHQPQH

j_call: TRBJ2-7
clone_size: once
v_call: TRBV9
cdr3_aa: ASNPGTSAYEQY

j_call: TRBJ1-5
clone_size: once
v_call: TRBV27
cdr3_aa: ASSLSAGGAGNQPQH

j_call: TRBJ2-1
clone_size: -
v_call: TRBV10-3
cdr3_aa: ATNPLAGVANEQF

j_call: TRBJ1-1
clone_size: -
v_call: TRBV11-3
cdr3_aa: ASSRGGEDTEAF

j_call: TRBJ2-2
clone_size: -
v_call: TRBV19
cdr3_aa: AGGQGAFGELF

j_call: TRBJ1-2
clone_size: -
v_call: TRBV5-1
cdr3_aa: ASRQDNYGYT

j_call: TRBJ2-5
clone_size: -
v_call: TRBV10-3
cdr3_aa: AISETGGSQTQY

j_call: TRBJ1-3
clone_size: -
v_call: TRBV5-5
cdr3_aa: ASSWRLGEVGGNTIY

j_call: TRBJ2-1
clone_size: -
v_call: TRBV6-1
cdr3_aa: ASSGIGGGRDNEQF

j_call: TRBJ2-3
clone_size: -
v_call: TRBV2
cdr3_aa: ASRETGMGTDTQY